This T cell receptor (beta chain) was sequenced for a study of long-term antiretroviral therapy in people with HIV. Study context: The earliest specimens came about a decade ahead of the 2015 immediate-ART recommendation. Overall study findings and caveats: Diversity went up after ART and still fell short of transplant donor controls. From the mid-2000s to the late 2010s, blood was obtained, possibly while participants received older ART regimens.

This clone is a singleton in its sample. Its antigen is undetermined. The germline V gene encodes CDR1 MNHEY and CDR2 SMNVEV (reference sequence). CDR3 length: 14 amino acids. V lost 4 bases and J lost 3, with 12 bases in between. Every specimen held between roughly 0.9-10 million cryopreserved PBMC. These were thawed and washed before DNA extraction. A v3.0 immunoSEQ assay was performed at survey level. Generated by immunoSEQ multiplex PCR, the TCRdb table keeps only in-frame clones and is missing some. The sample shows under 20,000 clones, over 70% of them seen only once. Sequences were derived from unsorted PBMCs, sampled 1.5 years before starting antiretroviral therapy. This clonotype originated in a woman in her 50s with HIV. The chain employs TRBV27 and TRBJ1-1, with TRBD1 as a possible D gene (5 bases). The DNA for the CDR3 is TGTGCCAGCAGTTGGGGGGTATCGGACACTGAAGCTTTCTTT. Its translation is CASSWGVSDTEAFF.